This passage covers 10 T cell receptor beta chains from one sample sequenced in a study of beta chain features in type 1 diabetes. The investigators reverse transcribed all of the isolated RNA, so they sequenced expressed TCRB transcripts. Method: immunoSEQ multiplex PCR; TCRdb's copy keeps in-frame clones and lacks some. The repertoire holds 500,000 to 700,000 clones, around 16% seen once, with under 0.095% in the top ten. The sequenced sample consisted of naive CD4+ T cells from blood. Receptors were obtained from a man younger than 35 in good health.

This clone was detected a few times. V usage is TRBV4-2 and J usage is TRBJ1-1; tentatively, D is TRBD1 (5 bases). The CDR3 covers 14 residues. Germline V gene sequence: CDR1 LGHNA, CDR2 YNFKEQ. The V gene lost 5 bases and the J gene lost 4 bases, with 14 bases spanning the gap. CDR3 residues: CASSVRDSSTEAFF. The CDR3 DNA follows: TGTGCCAGCAGCGTCCGGGACTCCTCCACTGAAGCTTTCTTT.

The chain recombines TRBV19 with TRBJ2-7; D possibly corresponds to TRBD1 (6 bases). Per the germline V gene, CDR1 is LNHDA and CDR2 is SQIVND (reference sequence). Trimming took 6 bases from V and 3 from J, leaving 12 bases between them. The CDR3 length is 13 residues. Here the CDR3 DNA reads TGTGCCAGTAGCCCGGGACAAGTCTACGAGCAGTACTTC. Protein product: CASSPGQVYEQYF.

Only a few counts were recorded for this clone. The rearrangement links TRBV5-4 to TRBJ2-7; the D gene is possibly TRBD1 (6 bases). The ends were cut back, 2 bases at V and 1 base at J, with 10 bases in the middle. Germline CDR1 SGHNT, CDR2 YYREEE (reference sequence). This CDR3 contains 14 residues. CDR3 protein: CASSLDRFSYEQYF. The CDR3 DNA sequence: TGTGCCAGCAGCTTAGACAGGTTTTCCTACGAGCAGTACTTC.

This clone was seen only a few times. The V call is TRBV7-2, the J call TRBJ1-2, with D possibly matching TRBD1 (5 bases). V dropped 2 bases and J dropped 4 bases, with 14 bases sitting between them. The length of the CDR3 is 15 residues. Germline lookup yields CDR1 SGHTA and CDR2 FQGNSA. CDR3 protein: CASSLRRGGSYGYTF. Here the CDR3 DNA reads TGTGCCAGCAGCTTAAGGAGGGGCGGGAGCTATGGCTACACCTTC. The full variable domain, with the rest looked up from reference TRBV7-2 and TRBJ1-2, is GAGVSQSPSNKVTEKGKDVELRCDPISGHTALYWYRQSLGQGLEFLIYFQGNSAPDKSGLPSDRFSAERTGGSVSTLTIQRTQQEDSAVYLCASSLRRGGSYGYTFGSGTRLTVV.

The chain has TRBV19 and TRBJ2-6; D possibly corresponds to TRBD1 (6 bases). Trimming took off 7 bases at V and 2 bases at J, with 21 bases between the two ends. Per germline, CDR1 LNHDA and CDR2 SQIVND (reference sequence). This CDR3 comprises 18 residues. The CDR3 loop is CASKITTGSPPGANVLTF. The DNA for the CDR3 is TGTGCCAGTAAGATCACAACAGGGTCTCCTCCTGGGGCCAACGTCCTGACTTTC.

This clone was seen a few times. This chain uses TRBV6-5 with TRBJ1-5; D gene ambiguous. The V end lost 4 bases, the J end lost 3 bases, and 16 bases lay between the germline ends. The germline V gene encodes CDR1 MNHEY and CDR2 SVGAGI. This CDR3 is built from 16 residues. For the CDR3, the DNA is TGTGCCAGCAGTTGGCGGTTTACAAGTAACAATCAGCCCCAGCATTTT. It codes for CASSWRFTSNNQPQHF.

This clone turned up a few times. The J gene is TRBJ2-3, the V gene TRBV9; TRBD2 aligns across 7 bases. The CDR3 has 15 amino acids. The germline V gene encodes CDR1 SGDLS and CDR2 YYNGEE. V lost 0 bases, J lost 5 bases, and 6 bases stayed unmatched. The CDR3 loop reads CASSVGGGLGDTQYF. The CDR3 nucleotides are TGTGCCAGCAGCGTAGGGGGAGGGTTAGGAGATACGCAGTATTTT.

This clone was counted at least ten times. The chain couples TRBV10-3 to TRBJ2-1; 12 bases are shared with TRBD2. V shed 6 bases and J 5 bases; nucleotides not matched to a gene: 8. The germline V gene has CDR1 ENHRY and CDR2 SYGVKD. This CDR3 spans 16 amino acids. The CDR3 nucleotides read TGTGCCATCAGCTTGACTAGCGGGAGAATCGACAATGAGCAGTTCTTC. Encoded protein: CAISLTSGRIDNEQFF.

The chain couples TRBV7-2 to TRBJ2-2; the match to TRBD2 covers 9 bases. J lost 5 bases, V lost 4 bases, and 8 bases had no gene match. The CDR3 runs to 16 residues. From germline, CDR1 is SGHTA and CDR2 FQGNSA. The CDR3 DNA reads TGTGCCAGCAGCTATGTTAGCGGGAGAGATACCGGGGAGCTGTTTTTT. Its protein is CASSYVSGRDTGELFF.

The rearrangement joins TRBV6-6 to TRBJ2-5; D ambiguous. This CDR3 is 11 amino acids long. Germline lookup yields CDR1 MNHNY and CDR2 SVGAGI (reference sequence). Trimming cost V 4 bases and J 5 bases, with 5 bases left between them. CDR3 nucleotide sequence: TGTGCCAGCAGTTCCTACGAGACCCAGTACTTC. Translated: CASSSYETQYF.